Below, 28 T cell receptor beta chains from the same sample are listed, as sequenced in a study of cytomegalovirus exposure and HLA in healthy donors. Amplification used 60 Vbeta primers and 13 Jbeta primers. The data were produced by immunoSEQ multiplex PCR, yet TCRdb's version contains in-frame clones alone and is incomplete. The sample shows around 120,000 clones, approximately 80% of them seen only once. The specimen sequenced was PBMCs. The source is a man between 25 and 39 years old in good health and CMV-seronegative.

In its sample, this clone was seen once. This CDR3 reads CASSGQLNSNLYGYTF. The CDR3 region has the DNA TGTGCCAGCTCAGGACAGCTAAACAGTAATCTCTATGGCTACACCTTC. The gene calls are TRBV18 and TRBJ1-2; the D gene is possibly TRBD1 (6 bases). CDR1 KGHSH and CDR2 LQKENI come from the germline V gene. The CDR3 has 16 residues. V lost 5 bases, J lost 4 bases, and 20 bases lay in between.

The chain has TRBV28 and TRBJ2-1, with 13 bases lining up with TRBD2. Trimming took 5 bases from V and 6 from J; bases not matched to a gene: 7. The CDR3 loop spans 16 amino acids. In germline, CDR1 is MDHEN, CDR2 SYDVKM. CDR3 nucleotides: TGTGCCAGCAGTACAAGACTAGCGGGGGGTAGCAATGAGCAGTTCTTC. Translation: CASSTRLAGGSNEQFF.

The rearrangement links TRBV21-1 to TRBJ2-7; no DNA check was done on the table's D call, TRBD2. TRBV21-1 is a known pseudogene. The CDR3 loop spans 12 amino acids. The CDR3 loop reads CASSAFESEQYF. CDR3 DNA: TGTGCCAGCAGTGCTTTTGAGAGCGAGCAGTACTTC.

V usage is TRBV28 and J usage is TRBJ2-6; D unresolved. The germline CDR1 and CDR2 sequences are MDHEN and SYDVKM. There are 15 residues in the CDR3. With 2 bases removed from V and 0 bases from J, the gap between germline ends came to 5 bases. The DNA of the CDR3 is TGTGCCAGCAGTTTAGAGCCCTCTGGGGCCAACGTCCTGACTTTC. The encoded protein is CASSLEPSGANVLTF.

The rearrangement joins TRBV19 to TRBJ2-7, with 9 nucleotides matching TRBD2. The CDR3 is 13 amino acids. V was clipped by 6 bases and J by 6 bases; unmatched bases: 6. The germline V gene has CDR1 LNHDA and CDR2 SQIVND (reference sequence). In nucleotides, the CDR3 is TGTGCCAGTAGGAGAGGCGGGAGGGTCGAGCAGTACTTC. The encoded protein is CASRRGGRVEQYF.

The chain couples TRBV6-1 to TRBJ1-1; possible D gene TRBD1, 5 bases. The V end lost 1 base, the J end lost 11 bases, and 14 bases lay between the germline ends. This CDR3 contains 13 residues. The germline V gene encodes CDR1 MNHNS and CDR2 SASEGT. DNA of the CDR3: TGTGCCAGCAGTGAAGGTAGGGGCGTGAGGGCTTTCTTT. It specifies CASSEGRGVRAFF.

The chain links TRBV10-3 to TRBJ2-4; 11 positions match TRBD2. This CDR3 comprises 16 residues. CDR1 and CDR2 from the germline V gene are ENHRY and SYGVKD. The ends lost 3 bases at V and 6 bases at J; junction bases unmatched: 7. The CDR3 sequence is CAISELAGVLGNIQYF. In nucleotides, the CDR3 is TGTGCCATCAGTGAACTAGCGGGGGTTTTAGGAAACATTCAGTACTTC.

The chain is built from TRBV6-5 and TRBJ2-2, with 16 bases aligning to TRBD2. The CDR3 totals 15 residues. Unmatched junction bases numbered 1, after V lost 6 bases and J lost 6 bases. Looked up from germline, CDR1 is MNHEY and CDR2 is SVGAGI. The CDR3 sequence: CASRGLAGGPGELFF. The CDR3 DNA reads as TGTGCCAGCAGGGGACTAGCGGGAGGGCCCGGGGAGCTGTTTTTT.

DNA of the CDR3: TGCGCCAGCAGCCCAGGGACAGGGAGTCTCGTGCATCAGCCCCAGCATTTT. It yields the protein CASSPGTGSLVHQPQHF. V and J are TRBV5-1 and TRBJ1-5, with 9 bases matching TRBD1. J was trimmed by 5 bases and V by 4 bases; bases with no gene match: 13. The CDR3 extends over 17 amino acids. CDR1 and CDR2 from the germline V gene are SGHRS and YFSETQ.

The chain uses TRBV7-8 and TRBJ1-4; 8 nucleotides match TRBD1. This CDR3 contains 14 residues. Germline V gives CDR1 SGHVS, CDR2 FQNEAQ. Losses at the gene ends were 3 bases for V and 8 bases for J; bases not matched to a gene: 5. The CDR3: CASSFGTGGEKLFF. The CDR3 region has the DNA TGTGCCAGCAGCTTCGGGACAGGAGGCGAAAAACTGTTTTTT.

Regarding this clone: Other DNA sequences in the same sample also yield this CDR3. The V call is TRBV28, the J call TRBJ2-6; a possible D gene is TRBD1 (6 bases). Trimming removed 3 bases from V and 2 bases from J, with 8 bases in between. There are 15 residues in the CDR3. CDR1 is MDHEN and CDR2 is SYDVKM in the germline V gene. CDR3 in amino acids: CASSFRGTGANVLTF. In nucleotides, the CDR3 is TGTGCCAGCAGTTTTAGGGGGACTGGGGCCAACGTCCTGACTTTC.

This chain uses TRBV19 with TRBJ2-5, with TRBD1 identical over 8 bases. This CDR3 has 14 amino acids. CDR1 and CDR2 (germline): LNHDA, SQIVND (reference sequence). The V and J ends lost 2 bases and 4 bases, in that order; junction bases with no gene match: 3. The CDR3: CASSILDRGETQYF. For the CDR3, the DNA is TGTGCCAGTAGTATATTAGACAGGGGAGAGACCCAGTACTTC.

The chain joins TRBV27 to TRBJ2-1, with D perhaps TRBD2 (6 bases). The V gene lost 0 bases and the J gene lost 0 bases, with 6 bases spanning the gap. CDR3 length: 15 residues. In germline, CDR1 is MNHEY, CDR2 SMNVEV (reference sequence). This CDR3 reads CASSLSAGSYNEQFF. The CDR3 bases are TGTGCCAGCAGTTTATCAGCGGGCTCCTACAATGAGCAGTTCTTC.

The chain couples TRBV6-5 to TRBJ1-1; TRBD1 might be the D (6 bases). V lost 7 bases and J lost 0, with 9 bases in between. The CDR3 sequence is 13 residues long. CDR1 is MNHEY, CDR2 SVGAGI, per germline. The CDR3 loop reads CASTRTVNTEAFF. The DNA for the CDR3 is TGTGCCAGCACCCGGACAGTGAACACTGAAGCTTTCTTT.

The chain carries TRBV5-8 and TRBJ1-1; possible D gene TRBD1, 5 bases. The germline V and J ends were trimmed by 1 base and 7 bases, with 11 bases remaining between them. CDR3 length: 13 amino acids. CDR1 is SGHTS and CDR2 is YDEGEE in the germline V gene. DNA of the CDR3: TGTGCCAGCAGCTTGTGGTCGCAGGGTGAAGCTTTCTTT. Translating it yields CASSLWSQGEAFF.

The chain couples TRBV11-3 to TRBJ2-2; TRBD2 aligns across 8 bases. The CDR3 extends over 14 amino acids. Germline lookup yields CDR1 SGHNT and CDR2 YENEEA. Trimming at V came to 8 bases and at J to 1 base, leaving 3 bases not matched to a gene. The CDR3 DNA reads TGTGCCAGCTTCCGGGGGGGGAACACCGGGGAGCTGTTTTTT. The encoded protein is CASFRGGNTGELFF.

The rearrangement uses TRBV9 and TRBJ1-1, with unresolved D. Per germline, CDR1 SGDLS and CDR2 YYNGEE. The CDR3 is 13 amino acids. Trimming shortened V by 0 bases and J by 7 bases, and 10 bases separated the two germline ends. The DNA for the CDR3 is TGTGCCAGCAGCGTAGTGCCGCGGGGTGAAGCTTTCTTT. It is translated as CASSVVPRGEAFF.

The rearrangement links TRBV2 to TRBJ1-1; the D gene is possibly TRBD1 (6 bases). The germline V gene encodes CDR1 SNHLY and CDR2 FYNNEI. The CDR3 contains 17 residues. Trimming removed 7 bases at V and 5 bases at J, with 26 bases between. CDR3 sequence reads: CASTLSRDKLMGTEAFF. In DNA, the CDR3 is TGTGCCAGCACCCTGAGCCGGGACAAACTGATGGGTACTGAAGCTTTCTTT.

The rearrangement joins TRBV6-1 to TRBJ1-2; D is unresolved. Trimming removed 3 bases at V and 6 bases at J, with 8 bases between. CDR3 length: 12 amino acids. Germline V gene sequence: CDR1 MNHNS, CDR2 SASEGT. The CDR3 protein is CASSDLGDGYTF. For the CDR3, the DNA is TGTGCCAGCAGTGATTTAGGAGATGGCTACACCTTC.

The chain recombines TRBV9 with TRBJ2-2; the D is unclear. With 4 bases removed from V and 0 bases from J, the gap between germline ends came to 10 bases. Germline V lookup: CDR1 SGDLS, CDR2 YYNGEE. This CDR3 region has 15 residues. CDR3 DNA sequence: TGTGCCAGCAGCCCCTTCGGTTCGAACACCGGGGAGCTGTTTTTT. It codes for CASSPFGSNTGELFF.

The chain is built from TRBV7-2 and TRBJ2-2; D might be TRBD1 (6 bases). In germline, CDR1 is SGHTA, CDR2 FQGNSA. The CDR3 is made up of 16 amino acids. V gave up 3 bases and J gave up 1 base, with 12 bases separating them. CDR3 region: CASSFSGTLNTGELFF. The CDR3 region has the DNA TGTGCCAGCAGCTTCTCCGGGACATTGAACACCGGGGAGCTGTTTTTT.

The chain links TRBV4-3 to TRBJ1-2; D not certain. Trimming cost V 0 bases and J 5 bases, with 13 bases left between them. Per germline, CDR1 LGHNA and CDR2 YSLEER. The CDR3 covers 15 residues. The CDR3 loop is CASSQDSEQLYGYTF. DNA for the CDR3: TGCGCCAGCAGCCAAGATTCAGAACAGCTATATGGCTACACCTTC.

The rearrangement uses TRBV30 and TRBJ2-1; 9 bases agree with TRBD1. CDR3 length: 13 residues. V was pared by 4 bases and J by 6 bases, with 4 bases of the junction left unmatched. Germline CDR1 reads GTSNPN; CDR2 reads SVGIG (reference sequence). The CDR3 coding sequence is TGTGCCTGGACACAGGGGGCCCCCAATGAGCAGTTCTTC. Its translation is CAWTQGAPNEQFF.

The J gene is TRBJ1-5, the V gene TRBV30; D may be TRBD1 (6 bases). Trimming took 0 bases from V and 7 from J, leaving 13 bases between them. From germline, CDR1 is GTSNPN and CDR2 SVGIG (reference sequence). The CDR3 runs 14 residues. CDR3 protein: CAWSVRQAKQPQHF. CDR3 DNA: TGTGCCTGGAGTGTACGACAGGCGAAGCAGCCCCAGCATTTT.

This clone was recorded once. This chain uses TRBV19 with TRBJ1-2; weak D call: TRBD1 (5 bases). Germline CDR1 LNHDA, CDR2 SQIVND (reference sequence). The CDR3 covers 13 residues. V lost 2 bases, J lost 6 bases, and 10 bases lay in between. This CDR3 reads CASSITSGHGYTF. The DNA for the CDR3 is TGTGCCAGTAGTATAACATCAGGGCATGGCTACACCTTC.

The rearrangement links TRBV6-1 to TRBJ2-3; D perhaps matches TRBD2 (5 bases). CDR1 is MNHNS and CDR2 is SASEGT in the germline V gene. V lost 1 base, J lost 0 bases, and 8 bases lay in between. The CDR3 spans 15 residues. The CDR3 bases are TGTGCCAGCAGTGAAGTCGGGAAAAGCACAGATACGCAGTATTTT. As protein: CASSEVGKSTDTQYF.

The CDR3 reads CASSLGASGVWETQYF. CDR3 nucleotides: TGCGCCAGCAGCTTGGGTGCTAGCGGGGTTTGGGAGACCCAGTACTTC. The chain has TRBV5-1 and TRBJ2-5, with TRBD2 matching over 9 bases. The length of the CDR3 is 16 residues. Germline assignment: CDR1 SGHRS and CDR2 YFSETQ. V dropped 0 bases and J dropped 5; count of bases not matched to a gene: 8.

The chain links TRBV2 to TRBJ2-2; D not resolved. In germline, CDR1 is SNHLY, CDR2 FYNNEI. The CDR3 spans 14 residues. V was cut by 1 base and J by 7 bases, with 10 bases left in between. The CDR3 coding sequence is TGTGCCAGCAGTGAAGGGTGGGCGAGCGGGGAGCTGTTTTTT. Its translation: CASSEGWASGELFF.